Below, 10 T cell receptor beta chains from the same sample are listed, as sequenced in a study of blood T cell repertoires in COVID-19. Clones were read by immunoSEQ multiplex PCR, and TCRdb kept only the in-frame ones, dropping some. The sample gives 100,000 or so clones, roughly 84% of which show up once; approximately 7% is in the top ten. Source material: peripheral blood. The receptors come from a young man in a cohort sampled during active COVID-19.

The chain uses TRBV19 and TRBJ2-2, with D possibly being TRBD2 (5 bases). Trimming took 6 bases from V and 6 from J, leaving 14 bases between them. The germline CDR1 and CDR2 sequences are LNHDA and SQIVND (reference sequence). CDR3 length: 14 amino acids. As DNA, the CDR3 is TGTGCCAGTAGCCGGGGAGATTACCCCGGGGAGCTGTTTTTT. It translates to CASSRGDYPGELFF.

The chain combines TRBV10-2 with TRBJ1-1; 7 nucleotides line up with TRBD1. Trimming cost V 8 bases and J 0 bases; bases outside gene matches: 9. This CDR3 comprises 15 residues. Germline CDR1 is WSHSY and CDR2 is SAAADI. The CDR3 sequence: CASFPGQTVNTEAFF. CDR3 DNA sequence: TGCGCCAGCTTTCCGGGACAGACAGTGAACACTGAAGCTTTCTTT.

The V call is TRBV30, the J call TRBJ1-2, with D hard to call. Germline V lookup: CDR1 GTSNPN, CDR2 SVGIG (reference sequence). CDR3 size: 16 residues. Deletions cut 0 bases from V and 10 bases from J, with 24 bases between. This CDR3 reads CAWSVRRGGPLVVYTF. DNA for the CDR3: TGTGCCTGGAGTGTACGTCGCGGCGGCCCTCTGGTCGTCTACACCTTC.

CDR3: CASSLNRGANYGYTF. The CDR3 DNA follows: TGTGCCAGCAGCTTGAACAGGGGAGCTAACTATGGCTACACCTTC. This chain connects TRBV5-6 to TRBJ1-2, with 7 positions matching TRBD1. Germline CDR1 is SGHDT and CDR2 is YYEEEE. This CDR3 is 15 amino acids long. V was pared by 1 base and J by 0 bases, with 3 bases of the junction left unmatched.

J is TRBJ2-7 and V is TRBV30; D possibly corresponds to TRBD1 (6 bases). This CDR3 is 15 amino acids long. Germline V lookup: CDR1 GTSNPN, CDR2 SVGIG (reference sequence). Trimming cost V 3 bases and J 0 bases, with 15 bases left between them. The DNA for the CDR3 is TGTGCCTGGAGCGTCCGGGACACAAGCTCCTACGAGCAGTACTTC. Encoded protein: CAWSVRDTSSYEQYF. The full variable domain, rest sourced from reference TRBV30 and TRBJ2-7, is SQTIHQWPATLVQPVGSPLSLECTVEGTSNPNLYWYRQAAGRGLQLLFYSVGIGQISSEVPQNLSASRPQDRQFILSSKKLLLSDSGFYLCAWSVRDTSSYEQYFGPGTRLTVT.

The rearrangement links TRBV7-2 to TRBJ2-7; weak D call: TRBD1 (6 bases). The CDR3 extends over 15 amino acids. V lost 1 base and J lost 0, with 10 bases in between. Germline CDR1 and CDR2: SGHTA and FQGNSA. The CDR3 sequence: CASSLGPDSSYEQYF. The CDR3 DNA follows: TGTGCCAGCAGCTTAGGTCCGGACAGCTCCTACGAGCAGTACTTC.

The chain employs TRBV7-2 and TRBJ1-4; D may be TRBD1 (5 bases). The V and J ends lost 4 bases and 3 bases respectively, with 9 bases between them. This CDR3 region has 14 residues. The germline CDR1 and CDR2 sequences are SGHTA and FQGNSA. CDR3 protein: CASSSRGSNEKLFF. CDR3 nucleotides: TGTGCCAGCAGCTCCCGGGGGTCTAATGAAAAACTGTTTTTT.

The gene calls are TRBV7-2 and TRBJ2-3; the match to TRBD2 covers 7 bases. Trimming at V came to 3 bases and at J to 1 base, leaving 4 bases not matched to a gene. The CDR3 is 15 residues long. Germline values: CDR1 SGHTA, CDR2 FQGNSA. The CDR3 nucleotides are TGTGCCAGCAGCTTTGATGGGGGGGGCACAGATACGCAGTATTTT. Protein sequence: CASSFDGGGTDTQYF.

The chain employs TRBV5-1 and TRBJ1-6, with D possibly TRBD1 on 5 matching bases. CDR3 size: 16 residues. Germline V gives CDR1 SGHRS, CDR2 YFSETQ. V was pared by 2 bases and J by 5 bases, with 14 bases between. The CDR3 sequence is CASSFQGGENNSPLHF. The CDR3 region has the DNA TGCGCCAGCAGCTTCCAGGGAGGGGAAAATAATTCACCCCTCCACTTT.

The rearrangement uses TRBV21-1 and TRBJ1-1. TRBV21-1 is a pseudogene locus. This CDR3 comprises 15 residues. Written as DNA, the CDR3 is TGTGCCAGCAGCAATGGAGGGTTCTCGAACACTGAAGCTTTCTTT. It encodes CASSNGGFSNTEAFF.